This record covers a single T cell receptor (beta chain). Its antigen is currently unknown. The sample originates from a study of cytomegalovirus exposure and HLA in healthy donors. The study, taken as a whole, reports: A few of the chains that were CMV-associated were confirmed in vitro to be specific for CMV antigens. In presence/absence analyses, roughly uniform sequencing depth across donors was assumed. Listed as cytomegalovirus-associated were roughly 180 TCR beta chains.

Germline V lookup: CDR1 MGHDK, CDR2 SYGVNS. Trimming pared 2 bases from V and 6 bases from J, leaving 10 bases between. The CDR3 sequence is 14 residues long. The primer mix had 60 Vbeta and 13 Jbeta primers. Source study methods: In a later analysis, some 10 million of 83 million or so unique beta chains occurred in at least two donors. Measured with immunoSEQ multiplex PCR; TCRdb has only the in-frame clones, and not every one. Clone size and V and J calls were adopted from that table, with D and trimming inferred from the DNA. The repertoire table contains roughly 78,000 clones. The sequence derives from a man aged 35 to 55 in good health and CMV-seronegative. The sample comprised PBMCs. V is TRBV25-1 and J is TRBJ1-4, with TRBD1 as a possible D gene (5 bases). The CDR3 is CASSEAGRDEKLFF. The CDR3 DNA sequence: TGTGCCAGCAGTGAAGCAGGGAGGGATGAAAAACTGTTTTTT.